This TCR beta chain appears in the sequencing data of a study of blood T cells in healthy people across ages. Study-level results: Per-million-T-cell TCR beta diversity fell roughly linearly with age.

As concerns this clonotype: Antigen unknown. Given a much more abundant clone one base away, this may be a read error.

Each sample provided at least 5 micrograms of extracted total RNA. Germline CDR1 reads DFQATT; CDR2 reads SNEGSKA (reference sequence). There are 17 residues in the CDR3. A second about 7 to 12 cycle PCR used barcoded and J-beta primers. TCRdb called the 5' RACE reads again in MiXCR, with one record for every CDR3 protein. The profile covers roughly 640,000 distinct CDR3 sequences, with about 30% appearing a single time and around 14% taken by the ten largest. The sequencing sample was made of blood. This chain joins TRBV20-1 and TRBJ1-2; maybe TRBD1 (5 bases). This TCR was sampled from a woman of 80 years or more in good health. CDR3 residues: CSAEGPGTDKANYDYTF. The CDR3 DNA is TGCAGTGCTGAAGGGCCCGGGACTGATAAAGCTAACTATGACTACACCTTC.